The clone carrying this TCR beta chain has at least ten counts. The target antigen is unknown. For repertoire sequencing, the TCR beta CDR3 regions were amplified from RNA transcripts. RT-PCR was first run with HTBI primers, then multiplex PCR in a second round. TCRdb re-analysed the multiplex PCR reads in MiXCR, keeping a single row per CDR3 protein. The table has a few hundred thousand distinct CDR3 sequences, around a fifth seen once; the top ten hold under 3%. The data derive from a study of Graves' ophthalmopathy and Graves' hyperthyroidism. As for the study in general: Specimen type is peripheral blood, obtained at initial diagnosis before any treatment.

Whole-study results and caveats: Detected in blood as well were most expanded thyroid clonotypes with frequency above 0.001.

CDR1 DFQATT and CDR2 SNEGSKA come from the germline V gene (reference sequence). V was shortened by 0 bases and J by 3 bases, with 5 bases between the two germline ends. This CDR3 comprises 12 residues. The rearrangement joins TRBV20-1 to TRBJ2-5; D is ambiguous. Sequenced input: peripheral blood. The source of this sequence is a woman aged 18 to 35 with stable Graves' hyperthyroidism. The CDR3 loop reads CSARDTKETQYF. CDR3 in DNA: TGCAGTGCTAGAGATACGAAAGAGACCCAGTACTTC.